These 11 T cell receptor beta chains originate from one sample sequenced in a study of T cell repertoires in cytomegalovirus infection. These receptors' antigens are unknown. MiXCR was run by TCRdb on the reads, yielding one entry per CDR3 protein. The data contain about a million distinct CDR3 sequences, 30% to 40% of them singletons. The starting material was cultured CD8+ T cells from PBMCs, obtained from culture after CMV antigen stimulation. The receptors were gathered from a human donor in good health (CMV status not recorded). Some clones in this sample may be carry-over from other donors' samples.

This clonotype turned up a few times. The chain carries TRBV27 and TRBJ2-1, with D tentatively TRBD1 or TRBD2 (6 bases each). This CDR3 is 16 amino acids long. The V gene's germline CDR1 is MNHEY and CDR2 SMNVEV (reference sequence). V was cut by 5 bases and J by 4 bases, with 18 bases left in between. The CDR3 DNA reads TGTGCCAGCAGTATCGTTGCCGGGGGCGCATACAATGAGCAGTTCTTC. It is translated as CASSIVAGGAYNEQFF.

This clonotype was seen a few times. The V and J genes are TRBV11-3 and TRBJ2-3, with D maybe TRBD2 (6 bases). V was trimmed by 6 bases and J by 2 bases, leaving 15 bases between them. Germline V lookup: CDR1 SGHNT, CDR2 YENEEA. The CDR3 is 15 residues long. The chain's CDR3 is CASSLSGLYTDTQYF. DNA for the CDR3: TGTGCCAGCAGTCTTTCCGGACTATACACAGATACGCAGTATTTT.

This clonotype was found a few times. V and J are TRBV6-2 or TRBV6-3 and TRBJ2-1; possibly TRBD1 or TRBD2 for D (6 bases each). Trimming left V 5 bases short and J 7 bases short, with 21 bases between. CDR3 length equals 16 residues. CDR1 is MNHEY and CDR2 is SVGEGT in the germline V gene. CDR3 DNA sequence: TGTGCCAGCAGTCCTATTAGGGGGGCTGTAAGGAATGAGCAGTTCTTC. Its translation is CASSPIRGAVRNEQFF.

J is TRBJ2-2 and V is TRBV19; a weak D match, TRBD1 (6 bases). This CDR3 comprises 16 residues. V was shortened by 5 bases and J by 0 bases, with 13 bases between the two germline ends. Germline V gene sequence: CDR1 LNHDA, CDR2 SQIVND (reference sequence). The CDR3, as DNA: TGTGCCAGTAGTCCGACGACAGGACCGAACACCGGGGAGCTGTTTTTT. Its translation: CASSPTTGPNTGELFF.

In this sample, this clonotype turned up a few times. V gene TRBV15 combines with J gene TRBJ1-4; 8 positions match TRBD1. The junction had 7 bases not matched to a gene; V was cut back by 2 bases and J by 8 bases. CDR1 and CDR2 from the germline V gene are LNHNV and YYDKDF (reference sequence). The CDR3 has 15 amino acids. CDR3 DNA sequence: TGTGCCACCAGCAGATCGGACAGGGTTGAGGAAAAACTGTTTTTT. Translated: CATSRSDRVEEKLFF.

The chain is built from TRBV6-6 and TRBJ2-4; D might be TRBD2 (7 bases). V lost 4 bases and J lost 7, with 20 bases in between. This CDR3 comprises 16 residues. Germline-derived CDR1 and CDR2 are MNHNY and SVGAGI (reference sequence). The CDR3 DNA sequence: TGTGCCAGCAGTTCCTCCGGGGACGGGGGGCCGAACATTCAGTACTTC. This sequence encodes CASSSSGDGGPNIQYF.

A few counts support this clonotype. The chain uses TRBV6-5 and TRBJ1-2, with TRBD1 matching 7 bases. Germline V gene data show CDR1 as MNHEY and CDR2 as SVGAGI. There are 15 residues in the CDR3. V lost 4 bases and J lost 4; bases outside the gene matches: 9. CDR3 in amino acids: CASSLTTTGTYGYTF. DNA for the CDR3: TGTGCCAGCAGTTTAACCACGACAGGGACCTATGGCTACACCTTC.

The CDR3 loop reads CASRYGQVGTEAFF. The CDR3 DNA is TGTGCCAGCAGGTACGGACAGGTGGGAACTGAAGCTTTCTTT. The chain carries TRBV27 and TRBJ1-1, with 7 bases aligning to TRBD1. Per the germline V gene, CDR1 is MNHEY and CDR2 is SMNVEV (reference sequence). The CDR3 contains 14 residues. After removal of 6 bases from V and 5 bases from J, the junction contained 9 bases not matched to a gene.

This clonotype has more than one count but fewer than ten. V is TRBV7-9 and J is TRBJ2-1, with TRBD1 as a possible D gene (6 bases). V was clipped by 3 bases and J by 3 bases, with 18 bases between them. Germline V gene sequence: CDR1 SEHNR, CDR2 FQNEAQ (reference sequence). The CDR3 extends over 17 amino acids. CDR3: CASSFSLRGQIYNEQFF. The CDR3 coding sequence is TGTGCCAGCAGCTTCTCCCTCAGGGGTCAGATCTACAATGAGCAGTTCTTC.

This clonotype was counted between two and nine times. J is TRBJ1-1 and V is TRBV7-9; D might be TRBD1 (5 bases). The germline gives CDR1 SEHNR, CDR2 FQNEAQ (reference sequence). Between the trimmed V and J ends, which lost 4 bases and 3 bases, there was a span of 18 bases. The CDR3 loop spans 16 amino acids. The CDR3 DNA sequence: TGTGCCAGCAGCTCTAACAGGTACGGGGAAGACACTGAAGCTTTCTTT. Translated, it gives CASSSNRYGEDTEAFF.

This clonotype turned up a few times. The rearrangement joins TRBV6-2 or TRBV6-3 to TRBJ2-2; D unclear. Germline values: CDR1 MNHEY, CDR2 SVGEGT. The CDR3 covers 18 residues. V lost 4 bases and J 1 base, leaving 19 bases between the germline ends. The CDR3 DNA is TGTGCCAGCAGTTTACCTATTATCGGACGGAGGAACACCGGGGAGCTGTTTTTT. Its translation: CASSLPIIGRRNTGELFF.